This is a list of T cell receptor beta chains from one sample in a study of molecular identifiers for immune sequencing clone quantification. Each CDR3 protein gets one entry after TCRdb re-called the PCR reads with MiXCR. This table has approximately 590,000 distinct CDR3 sequences, approximately 24% appearing once. The specimen sequenced was naive CD8+ T cells from blood, with Jurkat cell RNA spiked in. The receptor source for this set is a human donor in good health. Some libraries in this study had Jurkat cell RNA spiked in. The conserved cysteine and the conserved F or W are not part of the CDR3 here. Size is stated for part of the rows, as once, few or many counts, or as a class when the clone is expanded.

>TRBV7-6|TRBJ1-6|NA|16
ASSFSWGAGTYNSPLH
>TRBV7-2|TRBJ2-7|NA|12
ASSYGGQTYEQY
>TRBV2|TRBJ2-7|few|12
ASSYIGQTYEQY
>TRBV7-6|TRBJ2-2|NA|13
ASSYHPLGAGELF
>TRBV27|TRBJ1-5|many|11
ASSLSGTRPQH
>TRBV7-2|TRBJ2-7|many|11
ASSFGRHYEQY
>TRBV19|TRBJ2-7|NA|13
ASSPPQSGRYEQY
>TRBV30|TRBJ1-5|NA|13
AWSNGSHSNQPQH
>TRBV4-1|TRBJ1-1|NA|12
ASSQGTYGTEAF
>TRBV5-3|TRBJ2-7|NA|15
ASSLKGLAGLGYEQY
>TRBV29-1|TRBJ2-7|NA|12
SVEGQGTSYEQY
>TRBV7-9|TRBJ1-1|NA|13
ASSSRQGSFTEAF
>TRBV29-1|TRBJ2-7|NA|11
SVGGGRRYEQY
>TRBV5-1|TRBJ1-2|many|13
ASSLGVLTDYGYT
>TRBV7-9|TRBJ2-3|NA|16
ASSLVVPSGLYTDTQY
>TRBV24-1|TRBJ2-3|once|13
ATSDFDAVADTQY
>TRBV7-9|TRBJ1-1|many|13
ASSPSGLSDTEAF
>TRBV6-5|TRBJ2-7|many|13
ASSYSGRGAYEQY
>TRBV9|TRBJ2-4|many|12
ASSDTLAKNIQY
>TRBV4-1|TRBJ2-5|few|17
ASSRQTSGGSLGEETQY
>TRBV9|TRBJ1-6|NA|15
ASSVGGPDRAGSPLH
>TRBV4-1|TRBJ2-5|few|13
ASSQDNGYQETQY